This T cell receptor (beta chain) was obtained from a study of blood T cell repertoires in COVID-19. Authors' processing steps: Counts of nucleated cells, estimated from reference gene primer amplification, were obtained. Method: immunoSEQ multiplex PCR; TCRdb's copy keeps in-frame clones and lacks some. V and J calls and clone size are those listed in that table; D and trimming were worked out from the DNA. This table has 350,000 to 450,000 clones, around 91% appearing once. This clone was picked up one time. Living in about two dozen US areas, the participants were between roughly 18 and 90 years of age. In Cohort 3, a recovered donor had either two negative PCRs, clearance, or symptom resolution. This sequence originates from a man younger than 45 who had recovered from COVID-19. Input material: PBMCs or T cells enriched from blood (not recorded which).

CDR3 sequence: CASSRDRGRETQYF. DNA of the CDR3: TGTGCCAGCAGTCGGGACAGGGGGCGAGAGACCCAGTACTTC. The J gene is TRBJ2-5, the V gene TRBV25-1; TRBD1 aligns across 12 bases. Germline CDR1 reads MGHDK; CDR2 reads SYGVNS. This CDR3 has 14 residues. V was clipped by 5 bases and J by 4 bases; unmatched bases: 2.